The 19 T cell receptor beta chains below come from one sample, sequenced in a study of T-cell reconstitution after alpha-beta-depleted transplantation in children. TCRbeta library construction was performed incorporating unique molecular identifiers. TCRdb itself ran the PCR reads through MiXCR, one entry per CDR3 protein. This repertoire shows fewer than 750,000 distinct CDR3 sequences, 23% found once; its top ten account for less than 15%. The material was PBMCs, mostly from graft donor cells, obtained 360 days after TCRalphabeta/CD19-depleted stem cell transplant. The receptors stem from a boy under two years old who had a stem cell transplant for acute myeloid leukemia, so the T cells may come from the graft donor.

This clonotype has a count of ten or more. The CDR3 loop is CASGRGDEQFF. The CDR3 coding sequence is TGTGCCAGCGGACGTGGGGATGAGCAGTTCTTC. The J gene is TRBJ2-1, the V gene TRBV25-1; D remains ambiguous. Trimming shortened V by 8 bases and J by 8 bases, and 10 bases separated the two germline ends. This CDR3 has 11 residues. Germline loops: CDR1 MGHDK, CDR2 SYGVNS.

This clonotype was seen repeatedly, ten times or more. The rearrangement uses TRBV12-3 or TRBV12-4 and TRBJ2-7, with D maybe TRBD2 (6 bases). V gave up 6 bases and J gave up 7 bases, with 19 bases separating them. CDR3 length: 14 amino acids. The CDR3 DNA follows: TGTGCCAGCAGCCCTGACTCTAGCGCTAGGGAGCAGTACTTC. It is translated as CASSPDSSAREQYF.

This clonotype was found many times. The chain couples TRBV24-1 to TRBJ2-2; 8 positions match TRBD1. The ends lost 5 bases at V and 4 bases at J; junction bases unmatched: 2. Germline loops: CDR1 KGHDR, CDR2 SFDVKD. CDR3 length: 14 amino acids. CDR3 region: CATSGTGRTGELFF. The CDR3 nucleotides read TGTGCCACCAGTGGGACAGGGCGCACCGGGGAGCTGTTTTTT.

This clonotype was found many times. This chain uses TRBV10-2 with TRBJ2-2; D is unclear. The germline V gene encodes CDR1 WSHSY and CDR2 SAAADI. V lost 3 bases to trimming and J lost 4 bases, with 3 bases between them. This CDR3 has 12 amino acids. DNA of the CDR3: TGCGCCAGCAGTGAAGGCACCGGGGAGCTGTTTTTT. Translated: CASSEGTGELFF.

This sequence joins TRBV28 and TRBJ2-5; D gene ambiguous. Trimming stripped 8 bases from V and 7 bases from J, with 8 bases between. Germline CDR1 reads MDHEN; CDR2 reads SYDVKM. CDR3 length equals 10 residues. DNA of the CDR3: TGTGCCAGCCGTGGTGCGACCCAGTACTTC. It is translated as CASRGATQYF.

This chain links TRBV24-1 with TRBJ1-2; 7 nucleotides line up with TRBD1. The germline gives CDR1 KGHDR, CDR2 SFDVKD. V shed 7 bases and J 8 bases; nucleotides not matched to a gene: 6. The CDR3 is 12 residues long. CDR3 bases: TGTGCCACCAGGGACGGGACAGACGGCTACACCTTC. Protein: CATRDGTDGYTF.

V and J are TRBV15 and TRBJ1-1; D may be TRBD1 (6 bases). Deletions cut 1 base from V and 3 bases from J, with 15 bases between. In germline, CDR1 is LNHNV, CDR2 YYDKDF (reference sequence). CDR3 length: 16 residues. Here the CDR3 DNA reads TGTGCCACCAGCAGAGGGTATGTAACAGGGCACACTGAAGCTTTCTTT. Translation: CATSRGYVTGHTEAFF.

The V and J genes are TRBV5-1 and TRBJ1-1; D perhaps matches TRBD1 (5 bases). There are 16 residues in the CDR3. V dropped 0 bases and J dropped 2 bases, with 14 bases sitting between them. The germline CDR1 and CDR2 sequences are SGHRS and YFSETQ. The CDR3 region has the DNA TGCGCCAGCAGCTTGGCAGGGACCTCCTTAAACACTGAAGCTTTCTTT. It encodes CASSLAGTSLNTEAFF.

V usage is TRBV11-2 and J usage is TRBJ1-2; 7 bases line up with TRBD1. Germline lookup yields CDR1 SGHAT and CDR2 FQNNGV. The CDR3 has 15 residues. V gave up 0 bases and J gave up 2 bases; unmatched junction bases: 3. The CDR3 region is CASSLDPGGNYGYTF. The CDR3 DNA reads TGTGCCAGCAGCTTAGATCCAGGGGGAAACTATGGCTACACCTTC.

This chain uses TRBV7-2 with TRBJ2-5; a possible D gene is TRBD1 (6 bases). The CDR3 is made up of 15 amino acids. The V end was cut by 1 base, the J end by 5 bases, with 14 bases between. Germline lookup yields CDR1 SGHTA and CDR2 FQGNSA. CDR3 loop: CASSLGGGIRETQYF. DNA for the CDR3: TGTGCCAGCAGCTTAGGTGGGGGCATCCGGGAGACCCAGTACTTC.

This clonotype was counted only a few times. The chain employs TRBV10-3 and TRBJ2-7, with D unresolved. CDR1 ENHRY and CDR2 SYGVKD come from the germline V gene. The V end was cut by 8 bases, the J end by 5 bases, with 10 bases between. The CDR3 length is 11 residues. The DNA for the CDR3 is TGTGCCATCTACCCACGCGACGAGCAGTACGTC. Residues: CAIYPRDEQYV.

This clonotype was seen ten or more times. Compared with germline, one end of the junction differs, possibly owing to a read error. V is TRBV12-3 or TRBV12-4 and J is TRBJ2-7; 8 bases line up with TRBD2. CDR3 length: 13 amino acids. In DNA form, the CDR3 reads TGTGCCAGCAGTGTAGCGGGACTCTACGAGCAGTACTTC. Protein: CASSVAGLYEQYF.

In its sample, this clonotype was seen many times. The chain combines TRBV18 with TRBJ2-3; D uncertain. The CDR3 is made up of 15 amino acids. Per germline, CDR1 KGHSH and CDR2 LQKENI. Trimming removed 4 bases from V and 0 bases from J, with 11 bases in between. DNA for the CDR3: TGTGCCAGCTCACGTCCAACCTTTAGCACAGATACGCAGTATTTT. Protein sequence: CASSRPTFSTDTQYF.

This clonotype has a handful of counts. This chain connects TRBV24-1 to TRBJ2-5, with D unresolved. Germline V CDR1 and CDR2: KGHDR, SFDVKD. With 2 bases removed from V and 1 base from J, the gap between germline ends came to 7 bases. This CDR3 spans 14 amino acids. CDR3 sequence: CATSDWKPQETQYF. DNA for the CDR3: TGTGCCACCAGTGATTGGAAGCCCCAAGAGACCCAGTACTTC.

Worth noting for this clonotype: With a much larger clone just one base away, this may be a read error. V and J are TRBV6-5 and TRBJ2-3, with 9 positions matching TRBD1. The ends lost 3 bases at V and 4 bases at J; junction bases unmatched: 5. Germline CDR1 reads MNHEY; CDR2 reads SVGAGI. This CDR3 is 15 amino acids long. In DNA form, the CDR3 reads TGTGCCAGCAGTTATTGGGACAGGGTGGCAGATACGCAGTATTTT. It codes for CASSYWDRVADTQYF.

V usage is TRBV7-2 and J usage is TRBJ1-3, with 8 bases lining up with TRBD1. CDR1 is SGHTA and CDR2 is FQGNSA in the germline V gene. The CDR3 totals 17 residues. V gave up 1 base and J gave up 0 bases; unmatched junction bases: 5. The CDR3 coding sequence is TGTGCCAGCAGCTTAGTCGGACAGGGCAACTCTGGAAACACCATATATTTT. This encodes CASSLVGQGNSGNTIYF.

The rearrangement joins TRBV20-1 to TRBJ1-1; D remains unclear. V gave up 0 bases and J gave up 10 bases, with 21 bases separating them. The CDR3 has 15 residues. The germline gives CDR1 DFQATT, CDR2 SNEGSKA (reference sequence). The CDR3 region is CSARDPRETQFRAFF. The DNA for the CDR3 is TGCAGTGCTAGAGATCCTAGAGAGACCCAATTCAGAGCTTTCTTT.

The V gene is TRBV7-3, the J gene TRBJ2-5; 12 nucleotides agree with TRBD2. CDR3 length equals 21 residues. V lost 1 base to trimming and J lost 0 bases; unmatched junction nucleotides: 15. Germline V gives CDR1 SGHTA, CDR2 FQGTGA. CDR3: CASSLSPTLRRTSGNQETQYF. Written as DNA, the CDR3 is TGTGCCAGCAGCTTAAGCCCCACCCTCCGCCGGACTAGCGGGAACCAAGAGACCCAGTACTTC.

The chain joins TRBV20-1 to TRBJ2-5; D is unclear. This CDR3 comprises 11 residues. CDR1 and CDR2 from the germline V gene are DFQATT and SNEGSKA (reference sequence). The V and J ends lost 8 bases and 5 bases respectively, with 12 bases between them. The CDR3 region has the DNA TGCAGTAGAACCATAAGGGAGACCCAGTACTTC. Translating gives CSRTIRETQYF.